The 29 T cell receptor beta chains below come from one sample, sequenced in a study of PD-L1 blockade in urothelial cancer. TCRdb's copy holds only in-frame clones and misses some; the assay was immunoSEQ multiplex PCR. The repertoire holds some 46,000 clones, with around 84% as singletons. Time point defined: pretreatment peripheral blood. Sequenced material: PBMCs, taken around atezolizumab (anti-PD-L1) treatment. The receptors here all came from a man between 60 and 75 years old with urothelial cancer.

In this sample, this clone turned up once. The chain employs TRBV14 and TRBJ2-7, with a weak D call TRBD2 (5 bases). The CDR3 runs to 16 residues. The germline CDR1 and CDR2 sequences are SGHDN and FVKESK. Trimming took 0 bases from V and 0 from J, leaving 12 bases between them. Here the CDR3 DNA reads TGTGCCAGCAGCCAAGATCTCCCGGGAACCTCCTACGAGCAGTACTTC. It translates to CASSQDLPGTSYEQYF. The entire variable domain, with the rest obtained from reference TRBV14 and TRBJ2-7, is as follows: EAGVTQFPSHSVIEKGQTVTLRCDPISGHDNLYWYRRVMGKEIKFLLHFVKESKQDESGMPNNRFLAERTGGTYSTLKVQPAELEDSGVYFCASSQDLPGTSYEQYFGPGTRLTVT.

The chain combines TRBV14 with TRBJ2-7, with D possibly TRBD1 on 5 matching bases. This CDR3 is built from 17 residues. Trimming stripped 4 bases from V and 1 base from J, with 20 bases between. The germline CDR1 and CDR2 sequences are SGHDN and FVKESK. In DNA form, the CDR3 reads TGTGCCAGCAGCCGCCCCCCTGGGGCAGGAAAATCCTACGAGCAGTACTTC. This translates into CASSRPPGAGKSYEQYF.

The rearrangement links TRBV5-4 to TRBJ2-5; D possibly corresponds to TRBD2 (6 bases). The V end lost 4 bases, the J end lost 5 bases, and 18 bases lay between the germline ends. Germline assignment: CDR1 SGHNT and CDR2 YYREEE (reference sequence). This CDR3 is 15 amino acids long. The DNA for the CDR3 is TGTGCCAGCAGCCCCGCGGAGGGGAGGTTCGAGACCCAGTACTTC. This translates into CASSPAEGRFETQYF.

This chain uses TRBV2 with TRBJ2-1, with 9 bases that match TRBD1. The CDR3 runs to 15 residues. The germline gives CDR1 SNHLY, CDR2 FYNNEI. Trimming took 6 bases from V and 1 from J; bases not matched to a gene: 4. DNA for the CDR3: TGTGCCAGCAGGGTGGACAGGGGTTCCTACAATGAGCAGTTCTTC. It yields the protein CASRVDRGSYNEQFF.

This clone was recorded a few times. The CDR3 spells CASSEQTGRTDTQYF. The CDR3 DNA follows: TGTGCCAGCAGTGAACAGACAGGACGCACAGATACGCAGTATTTT. V and J are TRBV2 and TRBJ2-3, with TRBD1 as a possible D gene (6 bases). V dropped 2 bases and J dropped 1 base, with 10 bases sitting between them. The CDR3 has 15 amino acids. The germline CDR1 and CDR2 sequences are SNHLY and FYNNEI.

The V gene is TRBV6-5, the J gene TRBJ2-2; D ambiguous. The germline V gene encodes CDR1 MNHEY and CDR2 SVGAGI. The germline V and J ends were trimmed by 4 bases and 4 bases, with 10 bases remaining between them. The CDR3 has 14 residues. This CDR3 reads CASSSPAFTGELFF. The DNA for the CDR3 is TGTGCCAGCAGTTCCCCAGCGTTCACCGGGGAGCTGTTTTTT.

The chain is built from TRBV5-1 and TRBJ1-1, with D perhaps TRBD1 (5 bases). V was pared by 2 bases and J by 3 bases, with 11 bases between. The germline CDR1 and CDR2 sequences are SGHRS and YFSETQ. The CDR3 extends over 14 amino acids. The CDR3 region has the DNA TGCGCCAGCAGCTTATCAGGGAGGGACACTGAAGCTTTCTTT. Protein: CASSLSGRDTEAFF.

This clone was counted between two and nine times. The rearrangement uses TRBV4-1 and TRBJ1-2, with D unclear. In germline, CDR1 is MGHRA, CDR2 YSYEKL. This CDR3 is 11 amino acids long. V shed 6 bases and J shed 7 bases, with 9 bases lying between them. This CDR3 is CASRGQGGYTF. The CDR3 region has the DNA TGCGCCAGCAGGGGCCAAGGTGGCTACACCTTC.

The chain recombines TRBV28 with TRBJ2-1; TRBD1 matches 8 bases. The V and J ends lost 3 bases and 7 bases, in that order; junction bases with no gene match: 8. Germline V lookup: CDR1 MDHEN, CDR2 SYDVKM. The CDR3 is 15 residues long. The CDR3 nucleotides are TGTGCCAGCAGTTTCTCAGGGGGCCCAAATAATGAGCAGTTCTTC. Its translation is CASSFSGGPNNEQFF.

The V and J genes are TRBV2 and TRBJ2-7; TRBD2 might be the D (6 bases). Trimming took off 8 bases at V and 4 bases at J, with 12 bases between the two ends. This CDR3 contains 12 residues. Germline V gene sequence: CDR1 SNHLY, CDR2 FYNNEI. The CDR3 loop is CASGEDIYEQYF. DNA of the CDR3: TGTGCCAGCGGGGAGGACATTTACGAGCAGTACTTC.

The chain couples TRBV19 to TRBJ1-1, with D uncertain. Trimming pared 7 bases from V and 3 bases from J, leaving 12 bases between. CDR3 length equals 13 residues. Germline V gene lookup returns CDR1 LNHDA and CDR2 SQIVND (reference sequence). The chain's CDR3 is CASTRAGDTEAFF. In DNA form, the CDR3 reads TGTGCCAGTACTCGGGCCGGGGACACTGAAGCTTTCTTT.

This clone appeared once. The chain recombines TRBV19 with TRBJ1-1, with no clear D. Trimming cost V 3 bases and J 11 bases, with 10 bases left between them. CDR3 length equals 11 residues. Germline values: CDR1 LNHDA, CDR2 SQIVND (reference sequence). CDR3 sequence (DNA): TGTGCCAGTAGTATTGCAGGTCAGGCTTTCTTT. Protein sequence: CASSIAGQAFF.

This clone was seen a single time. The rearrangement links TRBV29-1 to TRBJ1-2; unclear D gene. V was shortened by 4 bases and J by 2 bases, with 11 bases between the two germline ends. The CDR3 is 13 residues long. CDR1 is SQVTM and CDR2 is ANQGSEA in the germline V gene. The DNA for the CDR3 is TGCAGCGTTGCGGGGTATGGGAACTATGGCTACACCTTC. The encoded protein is CSVAGYGNYGYTF.

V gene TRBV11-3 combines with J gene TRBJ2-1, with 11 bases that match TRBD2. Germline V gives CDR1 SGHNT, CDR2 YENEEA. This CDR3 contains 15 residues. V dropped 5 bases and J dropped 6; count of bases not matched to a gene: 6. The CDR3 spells CASSTVAGGLNEQFF. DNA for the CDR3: TGTGCCAGCAGCACCGTAGCGGGGGGGCTCAATGAGCAGTTCTTC. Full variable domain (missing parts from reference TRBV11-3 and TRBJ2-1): EAGVVQSPRYKIIEKKQPVAFWCNPISGHNTLYWYLQNLGQGPELLIRYENEEAVDDSQLPKDRFSAERLKGVDSTLKIQPAELGDSAVYLCASSTVAGGLNEQFFGPGTRLTVL.

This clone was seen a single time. The CDR3 DNA is TGCAGTCCAAAGGGGGGGGATACGCAGTATTTT. It yields the protein CSPKGGDTQYF. The chain employs TRBV20-1 and TRBJ2-3; tentatively, D is TRBD2 (7 bases). This CDR3 comprises 11 residues. Per germline, CDR1 DFQATT and CDR2 SNEGSKA (reference sequence). V lost 8 bases and J 6 bases, leaving 12 bases between the germline ends.

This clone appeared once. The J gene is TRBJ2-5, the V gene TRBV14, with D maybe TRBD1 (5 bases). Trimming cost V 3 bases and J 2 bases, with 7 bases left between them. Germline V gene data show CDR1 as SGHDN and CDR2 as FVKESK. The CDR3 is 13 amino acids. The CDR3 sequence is CASSQTVQETQYF. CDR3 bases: TGTGCCAGCAGCCAGACAGTTCAAGAGACCCAGTACTTC. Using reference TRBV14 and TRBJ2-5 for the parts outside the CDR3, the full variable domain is EAGVTQFPSHSVIEKGQTVTLRCDPISGHDNLYWYRRVMGKEIKFLLHFVKESKQDESGMPNNRFLAERTGGTYSTLKVQPAELEDSGVYFCASSQTVQETQYFGPGTRLLVL.

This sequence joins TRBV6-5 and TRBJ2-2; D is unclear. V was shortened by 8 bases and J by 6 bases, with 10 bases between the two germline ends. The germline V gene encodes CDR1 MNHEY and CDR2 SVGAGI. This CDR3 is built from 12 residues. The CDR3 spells CASGFLPGELFF. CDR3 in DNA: TGTGCCAGCGGTTTTCTCCCCGGGGAGCTGTTTTTT.

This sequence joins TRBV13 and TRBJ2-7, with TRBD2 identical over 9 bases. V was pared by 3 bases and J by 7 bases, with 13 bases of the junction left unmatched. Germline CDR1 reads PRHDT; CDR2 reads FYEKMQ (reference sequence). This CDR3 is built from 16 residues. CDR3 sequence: CASSFISGSIKGEQYF. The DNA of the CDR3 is TGTGCCAGCAGCTTTATTAGCGGGAGTATTAAGGGGGAGCAGTACTTC.

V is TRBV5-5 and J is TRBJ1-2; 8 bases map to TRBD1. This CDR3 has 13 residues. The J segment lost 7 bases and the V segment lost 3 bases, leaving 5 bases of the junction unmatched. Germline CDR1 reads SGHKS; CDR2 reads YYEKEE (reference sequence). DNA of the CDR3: TGTGCCAGCAGCTCCCTTACAGGGGGTGGCTACACCTTC. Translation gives CASSSLTGGGYTF.

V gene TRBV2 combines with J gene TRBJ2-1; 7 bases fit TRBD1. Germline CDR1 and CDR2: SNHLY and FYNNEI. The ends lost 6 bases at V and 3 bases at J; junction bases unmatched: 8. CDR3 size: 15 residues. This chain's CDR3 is CASSGQVVGYNEQFF. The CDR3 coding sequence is TGTGCCAGCAGCGGACAGGTTGTGGGCTACAATGAGCAGTTCTTC.

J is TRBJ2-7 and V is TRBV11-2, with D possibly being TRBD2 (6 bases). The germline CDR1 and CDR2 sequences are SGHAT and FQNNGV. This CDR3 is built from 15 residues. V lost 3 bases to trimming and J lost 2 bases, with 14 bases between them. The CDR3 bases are TGTGCCAGCAGCTTGGAGGGCCGGAGGACCTACGAGCAGTACTTC. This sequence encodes CASSLEGRRTYEQYF.

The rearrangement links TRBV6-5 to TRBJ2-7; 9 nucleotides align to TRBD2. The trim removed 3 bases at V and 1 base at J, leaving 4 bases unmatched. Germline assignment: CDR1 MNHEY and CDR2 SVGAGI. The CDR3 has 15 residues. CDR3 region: CASSYARGGSYEQYF. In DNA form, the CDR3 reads TGTGCCAGCAGTTATGCGCGGGGGGGGTCCTACGAGCAGTACTTC.

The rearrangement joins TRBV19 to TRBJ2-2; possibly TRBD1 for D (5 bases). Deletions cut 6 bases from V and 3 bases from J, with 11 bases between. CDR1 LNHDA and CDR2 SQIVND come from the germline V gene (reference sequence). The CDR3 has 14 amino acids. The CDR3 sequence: CASRSARDTGELFF. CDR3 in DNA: TGTGCCAGTAGGAGTGCCAGGGACACCGGGGAGCTGTTTTTT. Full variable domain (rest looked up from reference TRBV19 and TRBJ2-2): DGGITQSPKYLFRKEGQNVTLSCEQNLNHDAMYWYRQDPGQGLRLIYYSQIVNDFQKGDIAEGYSVSREKKESFPLTVTSAQKNPTAFYLCASRSARDTGELFFGEGSRLTVL.

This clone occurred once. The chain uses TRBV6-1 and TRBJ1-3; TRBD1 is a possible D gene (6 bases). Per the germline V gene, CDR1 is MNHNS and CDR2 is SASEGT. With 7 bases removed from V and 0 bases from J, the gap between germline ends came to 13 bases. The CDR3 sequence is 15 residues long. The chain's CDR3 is CASTDRLSSGNTIYF. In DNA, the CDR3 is TGTGCCAGCACTGACAGGCTGAGCTCTGGAAACACCATATATTTT.

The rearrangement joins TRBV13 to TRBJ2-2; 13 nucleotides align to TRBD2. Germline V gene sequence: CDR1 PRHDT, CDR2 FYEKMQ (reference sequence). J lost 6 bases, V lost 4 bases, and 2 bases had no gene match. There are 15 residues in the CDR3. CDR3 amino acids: CASSSGLAGSGELFF. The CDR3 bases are TGTGCCAGCAGCTCGGGACTAGCGGGATCCGGGGAGCTGTTTTTT.

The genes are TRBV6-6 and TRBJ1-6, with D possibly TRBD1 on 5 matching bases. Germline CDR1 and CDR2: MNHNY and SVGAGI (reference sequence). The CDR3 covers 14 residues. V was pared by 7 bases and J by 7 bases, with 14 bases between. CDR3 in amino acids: CASIPGLGNSPLHF. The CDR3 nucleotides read TGTGCCAGCATCCCGGGACTTGGGAATTCACCCCTCCACTTT.

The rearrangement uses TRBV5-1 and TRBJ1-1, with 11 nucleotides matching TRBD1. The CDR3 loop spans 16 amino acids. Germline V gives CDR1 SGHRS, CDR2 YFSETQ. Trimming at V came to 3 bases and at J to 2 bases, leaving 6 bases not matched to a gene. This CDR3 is CASSWPGQGANTEAFF. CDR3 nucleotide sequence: TGCGCCAGCAGCTGGCCCGGACAGGGGGCCAACACTGAAGCTTTCTTT.

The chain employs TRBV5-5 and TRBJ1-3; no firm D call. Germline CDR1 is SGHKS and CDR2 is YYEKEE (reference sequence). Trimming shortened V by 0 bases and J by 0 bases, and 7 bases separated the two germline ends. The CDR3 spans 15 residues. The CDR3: CASSLGWSSGNTIYF. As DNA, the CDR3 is TGTGCCAGCAGCTTGGGATGGAGCTCTGGAAACACCATATATTTT.

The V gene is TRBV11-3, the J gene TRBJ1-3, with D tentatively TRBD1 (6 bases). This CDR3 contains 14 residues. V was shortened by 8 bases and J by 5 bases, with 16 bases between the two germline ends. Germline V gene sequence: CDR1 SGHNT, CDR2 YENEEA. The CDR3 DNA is TGTGCCAGCCGATGGGACAACGGACGAAACACCATATATTTT. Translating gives CASRWDNGRNTIYF.